This is a list of T cell receptor beta chains from one sample in a study of blood T cell repertoires in COVID-19. The assay was immunoSEQ multiplex PCR, and TCRdb's table has in-frame clones only and misses some. This table has about 180,000 clones, roughly 77% appearing once. The specimen sequenced was peripheral blood. The receptor set was obtained from a man between 65 and 85 years old with active or convalescent COVID-19. Both conserved end residues are part of each CDR3. The order of the fields is D gene, clone size, J gene, V gene, CDR3 DNA, CDR3 protein. The D gene is left open where the match is weak. Clone size is given for some rows only: seen once, a few or many times, or a class if the clone is expanded.

>TRBD2|NA|TRBJ2-7|TRBV7-2
TGTGCCAGCAGCCCTAGCGGCTCAATCTCCTACGAGCAGTACTTC
CASSPSGSISYEQYF
>TRBD2|NA|TRBJ2-5|TRBV20-1
TGCAGTGCTAGTTCCAGCGGGGTAGTTTGGGCCCAGTACTTC
CSASSSGVVWAQYF
>TRBD1|NA|TRBJ2-5|TRBV5-4
TGTGCCAGCAGCTCTCCGACAGGGGACGAAAAAGAGACCCAGTACTTC
CASSSPTGDEKETQYF
>TRBD2|NA|TRBJ2-3|TRBV7-2
TGTGCCAGCAGCTTAGTGGCAGCGGGGACGACAGATACGCAGTATTTT
CASSLVAAGTTDTQYF
>NA|few|TRBJ1-5|TRBV10-2
TGCGCCAGCAGTGAGGTCAGGGATTACCGTAGGGATCAGCCCCAGCATTTT
CASSEVRDYRRDQPQHF
>TRBD2|NA|TRBJ2-1|TRBV6-1
TGTGCCAGCAGTGAAGCAGTAGCGGGAAGTCATGAGCAGTTCTTC
CASSEAVAGSHEQFF
>TRBD1|NA|TRBJ1-2|TRBV10-3
TGTGCCATCAGTGAGCCGGGACAGTACACCTTC
CAISEPGQYTF
>NA|few|TRBJ1-3|TRBV25-1
TGTGCCAGCAGTGAATCCGGGGGCTCTGGAAACACCATATATTTT
CASSESGGSGNTIYF
>TRBD2|NA|TRBJ2-7|TRBV12-5
TGTGCTAGTGTCGGGACTAGCGGTTACGAGCAGTACTTC
CASVGTSGYEQYF
>TRBD2|NA|TRBJ2-3|TRBV4-3
TGCGCCAGTTCACCGGGACTAGCGGGGGGGATAGTATCCACAGATACGCAGTATTTT
CASSPGLAGGIVSTDTQYF
>TRBD2|NA|TRBJ2-3|TRBV19
TGTGCCAGTAGTGGGACTAGCGGACGCACAGATACGCAGTATTTT
CASSGTSGRTDTQYF
>TRBD2|once|TRBJ2-7|TRBV5-8
TGTGCCAGCAGCTTGTTTGCGGGGGGGGCCTACGAGCAGTACTTC
CASSLFAGGAYEQYF
>TRBD1|NA|TRBJ1-6|TRBV9
TGTGCCAGCAGCGTAGTTCCAGGACAGGGTAATTCACCCCTCCACTTT
CASSVVPGQGNSPLHF
>TRBD1|NA|TRBJ2-1|TRBV5-1
TGCGCCAGCAGCTTGGAGGGGGCTTACAATGAGCAGTTCTTC
CASSLEGAYNEQFF
>NA|NA|TRBJ2-3|TRBV11-2
TGTGCCAGCAGCTTCATATCGATGGGGGGGCTCACAGATACGCAGTATTTT
CASSFISMGGLTDTQYF
>NA|NA|TRBJ2-3|TRBV5-1
TGCGCCAGCAGCTTGGGCAGAGATACGCAGTATTTT
CASSLGRDTQYF